This T cell receptor (beta chain) originates from a study of CD8 T cells in ankylosing spondylitis. The CDR3 sequence is 18 residues long. V dropped 3 bases and J dropped 7; count of bases not matched to a gene: 16. Germline V gene sequence: CDR1 MDHEN, CDR2 SYDVKM. TCRdb reanalysed the 5' RACE reads using MiXCR and keeps one entry per CDR3 protein. The data hold about 220,000 distinct CDR3 sequences, with about 10% observed a single time. The sequence was obtained from a male donor with ankylosing spondylitis or in good health (not recorded which). The chain couples TRBV28 to TRBJ2-1; 9 positions agree with TRBD1. Sample: blood, either unsorted or a sorted T cell fraction (not recorded which). In DNA, the CDR3 is TGTGCCAGCAGTTTCTTCCGTTTAACCGGGACAGGGAATAATGAGCAGTTCTTC. It yields the protein CASSFFRLTGTGNNEQFF.